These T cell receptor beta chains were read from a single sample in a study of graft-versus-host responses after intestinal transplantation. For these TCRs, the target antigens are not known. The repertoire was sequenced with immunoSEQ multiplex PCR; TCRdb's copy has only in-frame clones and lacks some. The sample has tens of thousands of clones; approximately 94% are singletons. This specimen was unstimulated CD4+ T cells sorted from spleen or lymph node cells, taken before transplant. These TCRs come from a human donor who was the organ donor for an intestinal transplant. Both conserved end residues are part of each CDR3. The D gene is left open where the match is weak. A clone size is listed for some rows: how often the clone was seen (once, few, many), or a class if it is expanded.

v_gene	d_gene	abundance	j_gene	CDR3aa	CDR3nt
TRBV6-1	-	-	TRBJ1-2	CASSEEGLYGYTF	TGTGCCAGCAGTGAAGAAGGGCTCTATGGCTACACCTTC
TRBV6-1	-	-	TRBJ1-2	CASSRLKGDGYTF	TGTGCCAGCAGTCGCCTAAAAGGAGATGGCTACACCTTC
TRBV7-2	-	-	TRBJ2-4	CASSTPQGQLAKNIQYF	TGTGCCAGCAGCACCCCTCAGGGGCAATTGGCCAAAAACATTCAGTACTTC
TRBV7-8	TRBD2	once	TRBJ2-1	CASSSPTRGGLDNEQFF	TGTGCCAGCAGCTCCCCCACGCGGGGGGGCCTTGATAATGAGCAGTTCTTC
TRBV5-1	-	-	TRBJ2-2	CASSLVEGTGELFF	TGCGCCAGCAGCTTGGTAGAAGGAACCGGGGAGCTGTTTTTT
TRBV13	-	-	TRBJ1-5	CVWSSQPQHF	TGTGTGTGGAGTAGTCAGCCCCAGCATTTT
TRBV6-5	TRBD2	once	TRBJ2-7	CASSYSAGGSNEQYF	TGTGCCAGCAGTTACTCGGCGGGGGGGTCCAACGAGCAGTACTTC
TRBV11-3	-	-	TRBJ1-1	CASSFNGNTEAFF	TGTGCCAGCAGCTTTAACGGGAACACTGAAGCTTTCTTT
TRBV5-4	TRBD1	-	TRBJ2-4	CASSLTDRLLAKNIQYF	TGTGCCAGCAGCTTGACGGACAGGCTCCTAGCCAAAAACATTCAGTACTTC
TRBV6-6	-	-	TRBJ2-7	CASSATDQSVYEQYF	TGTGCCAGCAGTGCGACAGATCAGTCTGTCTACGAGCAGTACTTC
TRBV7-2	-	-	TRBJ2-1	CASTLRTYNEQFF	TGTGCCAGCACCCTCAGGACGTACAATGAGCAGTTCTTC
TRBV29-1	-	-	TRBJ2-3	CSGSGTFDRGATDTQYF	TGCAGCGGCTCCGGGACTTTCGATCGGGGGGCCACAGATACGCAGTATTTT
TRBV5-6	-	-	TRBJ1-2	CASSFRYGYTF	TGTGCCAGCAGCTTTCGGTATGGCTACACCTTC
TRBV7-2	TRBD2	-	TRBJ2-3	CASSLSGAGGADTQYF	TGTGCCAGCAGCTTAAGTGGGGCGGGGGGAGCAGATACGCAGTATTTT
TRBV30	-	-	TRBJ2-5	CAWSVQETQYF	TGTGCCTGGAGTGTACAAGAGACCCAGTACTTC
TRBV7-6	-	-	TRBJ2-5	CASSLVMGETQYF	TGTGCCAGCAGCTTAGTGATGGGGGAGACCCAGTACTTC
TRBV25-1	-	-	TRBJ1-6	CASSGRGRGYSPLHF	TGTGCCAGCAGTGGCCGGGGCAGGGGTTATTCACCCCTCCACTTT
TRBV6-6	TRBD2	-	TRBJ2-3	CASSYGGAGADTQYF	TGTGCCAGCAGTTACGGCGGAGCGGGGGCCGATACGCAGTATTTT
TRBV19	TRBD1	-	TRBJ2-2	CASRRTGTGDTGELFF	TGTGCCAGTAGGAGAACCGGGACAGGGGACACCGGGGAGCTGTTTTTT
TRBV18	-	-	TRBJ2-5	CASSPPGQQETQYF	TGTGCCAGCTCACCACCCGGACAGCAAGAGACCCAGTACTTC
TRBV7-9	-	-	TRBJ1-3	CASSLLSGNTIYF	TGTGCCAGCAGCTTACTAAGTGGAAACACCATATATTTT
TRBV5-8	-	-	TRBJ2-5	CASSPGQGRETQYF	TGTGCCAGCAGCCCAGGGCAGGGGAGGGAGACCCAGTACTTC